This T cell receptor (beta chain) was observed in a study of blood T cells in healthy people across ages. General observations from the study: The study found TCR beta diversity correlated strongly with naive T cell percentage. Compared with aged donors, long-lived donors showed fewer expanded clones, suggesting selection.

Details on this clonotype: Its matching antigen is unknown.

A J-beta primer mix and a sample-barcoded 5' primer were used in a second PCR of roughly 7 to 12 cycles. Tags on each cDNA molecule came from a template-switch adaptor with 12 random nucleotides. TCRdb redid the calling of the 5' RACE reads with MiXCR, one entry per CDR3 protein. The sample holds around 1,700,000 distinct CDR3 sequences, 28% seen once. Each donor gave about 9.3 milliliters of peripheral blood. Germline V gives CDR1 SGHTA, CDR2 FQGNSA. The CDR3 length is 17 residues. Germline trimming cut 2 bases from V and 0 bases from J; bases unmatched to any gene: 5. J is TRBJ2-1 and V is TRBV7-2; 9 bases fit TRBD2. The sequence came from a woman aged 25 to 39 in good health. Specimen: blood. This CDR3 reads CTSSLSGGPRSYNEQFF. The DNA for the CDR3 is TGTACCAGCAGCTTAAGCGGGGGGCCTCGCTCCTACAATGAGCAGTTCTTC.